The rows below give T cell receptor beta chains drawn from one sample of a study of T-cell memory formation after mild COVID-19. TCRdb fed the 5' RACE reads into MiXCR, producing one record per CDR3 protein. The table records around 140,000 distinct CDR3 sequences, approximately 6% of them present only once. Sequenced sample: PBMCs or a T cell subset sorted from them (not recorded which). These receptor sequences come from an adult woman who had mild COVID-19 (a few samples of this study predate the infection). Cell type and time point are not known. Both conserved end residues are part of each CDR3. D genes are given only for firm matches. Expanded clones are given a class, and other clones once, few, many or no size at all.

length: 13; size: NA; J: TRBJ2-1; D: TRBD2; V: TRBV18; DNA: TGTGCCAGCTCTCACAAGACTAGCTTTCAACAGTTCTTC; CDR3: CASSHKTSFQQFF
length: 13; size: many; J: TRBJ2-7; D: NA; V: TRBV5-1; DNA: TGCGCCAGCAGCCGAGACGAGAACTACGAGCAGTACTTC; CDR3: CASSRDENYEQYF
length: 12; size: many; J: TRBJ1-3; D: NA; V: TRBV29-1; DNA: TGCAGCGCCTGGGAGGGTGGAAACACCATATATTTT; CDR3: CSAWEGGNTIYF
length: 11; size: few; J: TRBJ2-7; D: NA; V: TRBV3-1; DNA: TGTGCCAGCAGCCAAACTAACGAGCAGTACTTC; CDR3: CASSQTNEQYF
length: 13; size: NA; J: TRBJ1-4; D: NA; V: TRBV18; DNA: TGTGCCAGCTCACCACAGAGAGGTGAAAAACTGTTTTTT; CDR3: CASSPQRGEKLFF
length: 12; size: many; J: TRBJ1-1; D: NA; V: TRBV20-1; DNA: TGCAGTGCCAAGGGGGGGGTCACTGAAGCTTTCTTT; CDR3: CSAKGGVTEAFF
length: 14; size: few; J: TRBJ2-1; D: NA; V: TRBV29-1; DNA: TGCAGCGTCCTGACTAATCCCGCTCTCAATGAGCAGTTCTTC; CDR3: CSVLTNPALNEQFF
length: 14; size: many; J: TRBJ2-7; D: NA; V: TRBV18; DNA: TGTGCCAGCTCACCAAGTTTACAGGACTACGAGCAGTACTTC; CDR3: CASSPSLQDYEQYF
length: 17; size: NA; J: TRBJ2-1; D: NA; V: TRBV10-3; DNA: TGTGCCATCAGTGAGTCGTCGACTTCTCTCCCCTACAATGAGCAGTTCTTC; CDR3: CAISESSTSLPYNEQFF
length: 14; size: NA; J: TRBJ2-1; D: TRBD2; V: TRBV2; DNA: TGTGCCAGCATGGGCGGGAGCTCCTACAATGAGCAGTTCTTC; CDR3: CASMGGSSYNEQFF
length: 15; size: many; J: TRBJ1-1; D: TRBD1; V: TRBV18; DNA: TGTGCCAGCTCGTTCAGCCAGGGGGCGTATGTTGAAGCTTTCTTT; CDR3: CASSFSQGAYVEAFF
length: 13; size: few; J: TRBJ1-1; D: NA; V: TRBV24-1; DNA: TGTGCCACCAGTGATTTGCCCGGGGCTCGCGCTTTCTTT; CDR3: CATSDLPGARAFF
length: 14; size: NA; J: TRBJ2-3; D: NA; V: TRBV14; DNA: TGTGCCAGCAGCCAATTCCTGGGCACAGATACGCAGTATTTT; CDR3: CASSQFLGTDTQYF
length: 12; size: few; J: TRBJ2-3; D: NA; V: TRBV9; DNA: TGTGCCAGCAGCCCTTATAGAGATACGCAGTATTTT; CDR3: CASSPYRDTQYF
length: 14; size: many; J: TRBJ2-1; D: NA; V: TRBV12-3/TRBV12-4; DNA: TGTGCCAGCAGCTACCACACCAATAACAATGAGCAGTTCTTC; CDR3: CASSYHTNNNEQFF
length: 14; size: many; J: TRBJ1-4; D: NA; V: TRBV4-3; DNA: TGCGCCAGCAGCCAAAACGCATTTAGTGAAAAACTGTTTTTT; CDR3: CASSQNAFSEKLFF
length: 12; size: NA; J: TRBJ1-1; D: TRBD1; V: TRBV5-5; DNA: TGTGCCAGCGGAAGAGGGGGCTCCGAAGCTTTCTTT; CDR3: CASGRGGSEAFF
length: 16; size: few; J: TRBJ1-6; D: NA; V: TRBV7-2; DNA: TGTGCCAGCAGCCTACCCGGGACTTCCACCAATTCACCCCTCCACTTT; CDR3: CASSLPGTSTNSPLHF
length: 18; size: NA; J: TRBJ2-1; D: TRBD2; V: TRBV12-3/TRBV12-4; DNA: TGTGCCAGCAGTCTCCCAGCCCGTCTAGCGGCGTTCGTCAATGAGCAGTTCTTC; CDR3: CASSLPARLAAFVNEQFF
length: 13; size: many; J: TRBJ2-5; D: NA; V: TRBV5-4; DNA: TGTGCCAGCAGCTTGCAGACCCAAGAGACCCAGTACTTC; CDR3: CASSLQTQETQYF
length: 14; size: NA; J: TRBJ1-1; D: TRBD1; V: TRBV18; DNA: TGTGCCAGCTCCGGACAGGGGGAAAACACTGAAGCTTTCTTT; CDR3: CASSGQGENTEAFF
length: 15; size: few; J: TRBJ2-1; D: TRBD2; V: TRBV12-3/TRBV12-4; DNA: TGTGCCAGCAGTTTAGGCGGGGGAGGGAGGAATGAGCAGTTCTTC; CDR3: CASSLGGGGRNEQFF
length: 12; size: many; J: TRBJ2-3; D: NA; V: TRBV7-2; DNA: TGTGCCAGCAGCCTATACGAGGATACGCAGTATTTT; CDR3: CASSLYEDTQYF
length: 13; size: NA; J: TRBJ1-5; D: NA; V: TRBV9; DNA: TGTGCCAGCAGCAGGGGTAGCAATCAGCCCCAGCATTTT; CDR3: CASSRGSNQPQHF
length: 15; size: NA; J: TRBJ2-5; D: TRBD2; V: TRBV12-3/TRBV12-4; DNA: TGTGCCAGCAGTTCCCATAGCGGGGGGGAAGAGACCCAGTACTTC; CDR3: CASSSHSGGEETQYF
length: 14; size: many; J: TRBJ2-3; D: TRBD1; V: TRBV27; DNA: TGTGCCAGCAGTTTGGGACAGGGGGCGTGGACGCAGTATTTT; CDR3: CASSLGQGAWTQYF
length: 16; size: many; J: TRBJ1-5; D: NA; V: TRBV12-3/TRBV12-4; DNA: TGTGCCAGCAGAAAAGCGGGGAGGGGGGAAAATCAGCCCCAGCATTTT; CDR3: CASRKAGRGENQPQHF
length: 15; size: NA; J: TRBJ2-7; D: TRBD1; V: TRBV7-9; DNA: TGTGCCAGCAGCTTAGCCAGTGCAGGGGGACACGAGCAGTACTTC; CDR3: CASSLASAGGHEQYF
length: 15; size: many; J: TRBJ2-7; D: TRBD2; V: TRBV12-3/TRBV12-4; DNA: TGTGCCAGCAGCTCTCTAGCGGGAGGGCCCTACGAGCAGTACTTC; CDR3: CASSSLAGGPYEQYF
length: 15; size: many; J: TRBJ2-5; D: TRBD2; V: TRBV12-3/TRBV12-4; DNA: TGTGCCAGCAGCCGCCCTAGCGGGAGTAAAGAGACCCAGTACTTC; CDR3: CASSRPSGSKETQYF
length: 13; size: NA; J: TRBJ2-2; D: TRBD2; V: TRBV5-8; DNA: TGTGCCAGCAACAAGCGGGAGACCGGGGAGCTGTTTTTT; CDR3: CASNKRETGELFF
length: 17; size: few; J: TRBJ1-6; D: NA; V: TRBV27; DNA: TGTGCCAGCAGTTTATCGGGACCAGGAAGGAATAATTCACCCCTCCACTTT; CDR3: CASSLSGPGRNNSPLHF
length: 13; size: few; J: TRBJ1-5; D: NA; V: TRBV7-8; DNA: TGTGCCAGCAGCTTAGAGACTCATCAGCCCCAGCATTTT; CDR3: CASSLETHQPQHF
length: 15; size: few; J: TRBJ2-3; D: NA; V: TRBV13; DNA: TGTGCCAGCAGTACGGACTACATACGAACAGATACGCAGTATTTT; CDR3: CASSTDYIRTDTQYF
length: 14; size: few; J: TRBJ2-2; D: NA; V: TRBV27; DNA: TGTGCCAGCAGTTTAACCCGGGTAGGCGGGGAGCTGTTTTTT; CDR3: CASSLTRVGGELFF
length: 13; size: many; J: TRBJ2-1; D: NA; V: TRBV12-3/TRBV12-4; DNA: TGTGCCAGCAGTTTAATAGGGGGCAATGAGCAGTTCTTC; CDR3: CASSLIGGNEQFF
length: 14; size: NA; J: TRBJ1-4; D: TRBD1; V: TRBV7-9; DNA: TGTGCCAGCAGCCTGCCGGGACAGGGTGAAAAACTGTTTTTT; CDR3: CASSLPGQGEKLFF
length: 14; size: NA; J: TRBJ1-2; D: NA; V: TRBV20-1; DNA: TGCAGTGCTAGAGAGTCGTCCAGGGACTATGGCTACACCTTC; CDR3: CSARESSRDYGYTF
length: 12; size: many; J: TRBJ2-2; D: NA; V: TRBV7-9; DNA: TGTGCCAGCAGTCGGGGCACCGGGGAGCTGTTTTTT; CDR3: CASSRGTGELFF
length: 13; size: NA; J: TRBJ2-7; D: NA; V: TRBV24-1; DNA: TGTGCCACCAGTGTCACGGGGCAATACGAGCAGTACTTC; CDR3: CATSVTGQYEQYF
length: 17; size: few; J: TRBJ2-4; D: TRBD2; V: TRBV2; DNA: TGTGCCAGCAGCCCCACGGGGGGGGAAATAACCAAAAACATTCAGTACTTC; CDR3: CASSPTGGEITKNIQYF
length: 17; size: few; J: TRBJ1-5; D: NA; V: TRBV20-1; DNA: TGCAGTGCTAGAGATTCGGGGGGACAAAGGGTCTATCAGCCCCAGCATTTT; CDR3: CSARDSGGQRVYQPQHF
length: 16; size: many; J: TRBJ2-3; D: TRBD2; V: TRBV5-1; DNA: TGCGCCAGCAGCTTAGGACTAGCGGATAGCACAGATACGCAGTATTTT; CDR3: CASSLGLADSTDTQYF
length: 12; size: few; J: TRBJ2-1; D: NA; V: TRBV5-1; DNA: TGCGCCAGCAGCTTGGTGGGCGGTGAGCAGTTCTTC; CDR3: CASSLVGGEQFF
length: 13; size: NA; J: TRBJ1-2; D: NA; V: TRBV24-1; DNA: TGTGCCACCAGGACGACAGAAATCTATGGCTACACCTTC; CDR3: CATRTTEIYGYTF
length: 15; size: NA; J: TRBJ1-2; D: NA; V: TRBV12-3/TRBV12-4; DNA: TGTGCCAGCAGTTTCGGGGGTCAGGCTAACTATGGCTACACCTTC; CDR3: CASSFGGQANYGYTF
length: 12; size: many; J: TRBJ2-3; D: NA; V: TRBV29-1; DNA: TGCAGCGTCTTGGAGCGCAGTCAGACGCAGTATTTT; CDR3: CSVLERSQTQYF
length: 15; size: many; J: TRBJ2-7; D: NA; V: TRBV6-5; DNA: TGTGCCAGCAGTTACTCGGGGGAACTCCCTCGCGAGCAGTACTTC; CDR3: CASSYSGELPREQYF
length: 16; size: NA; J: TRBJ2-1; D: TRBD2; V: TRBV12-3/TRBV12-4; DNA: TGTGCCAGCAGGCCGGGACTAGCGGGAGGGATGAATGAGCAGTTCTTC; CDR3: CASRPGLAGGMNEQFF
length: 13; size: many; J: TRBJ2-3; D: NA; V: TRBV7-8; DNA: TGTGCCAGCGTGCGGACTAGCACAGATACGCAGTATTTT; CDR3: CASVRTSTDTQYF